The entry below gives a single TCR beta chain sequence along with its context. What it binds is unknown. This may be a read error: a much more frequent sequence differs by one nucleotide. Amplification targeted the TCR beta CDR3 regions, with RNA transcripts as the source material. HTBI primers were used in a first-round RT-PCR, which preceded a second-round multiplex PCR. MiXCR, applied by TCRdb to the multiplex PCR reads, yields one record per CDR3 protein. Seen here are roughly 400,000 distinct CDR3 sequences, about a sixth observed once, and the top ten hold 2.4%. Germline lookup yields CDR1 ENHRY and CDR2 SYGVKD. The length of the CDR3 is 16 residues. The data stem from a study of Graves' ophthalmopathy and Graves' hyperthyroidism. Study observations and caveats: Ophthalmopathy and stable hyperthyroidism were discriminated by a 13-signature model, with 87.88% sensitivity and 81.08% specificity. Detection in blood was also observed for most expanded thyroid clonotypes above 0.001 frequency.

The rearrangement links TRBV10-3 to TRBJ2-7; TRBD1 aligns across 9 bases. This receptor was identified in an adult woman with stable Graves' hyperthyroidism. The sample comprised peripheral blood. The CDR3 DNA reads TGTGCCATCTCGTCCACCGCGGGACAGGGAACCTACGCGCAGTACTTC. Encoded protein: CAISSTAGQGTYAQYF.